One sample yielded the 23 T cell receptor beta chains listed below, sequenced in a study of cytomegalovirus exposure and HLA in healthy donors. Generated by immunoSEQ multiplex PCR, the TCRdb table keeps only in-frame clones and is missing some. The sample contains about 150,000 clones, about 88% of which appear only once. Sequenced sample: PBMCs. These receptors came from a man between 18 and 35 years old in good health and CMV-seropositive.

This chain connects TRBV5-6 to TRBJ2-7; 8 bases line up with TRBD1. The germline V gene has CDR1 SGHDT and CDR2 YYEEEE. There are 16 residues in the CDR3. Unmatched junction bases numbered 10, after V lost 4 bases and J lost 1 base. CDR3 in DNA: TGTGCCAGCAGCGGGACGGGGACAGGTCTATCCTACGAGCAGTACTTC. This translates into CASSGTGTGLSYEQYF.

In this sample, this clone turned up a few times. The J gene is TRBJ2-2, the V gene TRBV7-3, with 8 bases lining up with TRBD1. The CDR3 runs to 14 residues. The trim removed 5 bases at V and 8 bases at J, leaving 7 bases unmatched. From germline, CDR1 is SGHTA and CDR2 FQGTGA. The CDR3 sequence: CASSMTGVSGELFF. The CDR3, as DNA: TGTGCCAGCAGCATGACAGGGGTCAGTGGGGAGCTGTTTTTT.

The gene calls are TRBV7-2 and TRBJ1-3; a weak D match, TRBD1 (6 bases). Trimming shortened V by 7 bases and J by 2 bases, and 12 bases separated the two germline ends. Germline CDR1 reads SGHTA; CDR2 reads FQGNSA. The length of the CDR3 is 14 residues. CDR3 residues: CASTRGGPGNTIYF. The CDR3 DNA follows: TGTGCCAGCACCCGGGGGGGGCCTGGAAACACCATATATTTT.

The genes are TRBV6-6 and TRBJ1-3, with D unresolved. Germline-derived CDR1 and CDR2 are MNHNY and SVGAGI (reference sequence). V gave up 6 bases and J gave up 0 bases, with 9 bases separating them. CDR3 length: 14 amino acids. CDR3 residues: CASSIGGSGNTIYF. The CDR3 DNA is TGTGCCAGCAGCATCGGAGGCTCTGGAAACACCATATATTTT.

This chain links TRBV4-1 with TRBJ2-7; 10 bases match TRBD1. Germline CDR1 reads MGHRA; CDR2 reads YSYEKL. The CDR3 contains 14 residues. Trimming at V came to 4 bases and at J to 2 bases, leaving 2 bases not matched to a gene. The CDR3 DNA sequence: TGCGCCAGCAGCCCTGGGACAGGGGCCTACGAGCAGTACTTC. Translation gives CASSPGTGAYEQYF.

The chain links TRBV6-1 to TRBJ1-3; no reliable D call. This CDR3 has 14 amino acids. The germline V gene encodes CDR1 MNHNS and CDR2 SASEGT. The V gene lost 2 bases and the J gene lost 2 bases, with 7 bases spanning the gap. Here the CDR3 reads CASSETGAGNTIYF. The CDR3 region has the DNA TGTGCCAGCAGTGAAACCGGTGCTGGAAACACCATATATTTT.

This sequence joins TRBV4-3 and TRBJ1-4; perhaps TRBD1 as D (5 bases). Trimming shortened V by 0 bases and J by 3 bases, and 11 bases separated the two germline ends. Germline V gives CDR1 LGHNA, CDR2 YSLEER. This CDR3 is 16 amino acids long. In DNA, the CDR3 is TGCGCCAGCAGCCAAGAATCAGGGATCGCTAATGAAAAACTGTTTTTT. This codes for CASSQESGIANEKLFF.

By share, this clone ranks as medium-sized. The gene calls are TRBV5-4 and TRBJ2-7, with 7 nucleotides matching TRBD1. The CDR3 runs 13 residues. Germline lookup yields CDR1 SGHNT and CDR2 YYREEE (reference sequence). V was clipped by 4 bases and J by 5 bases; unmatched bases: 6. The chain's CDR3 is CASSPNRGNEQYF. DNA for the CDR3: TGTGCCAGCAGCCCGAACAGGGGTAACGAGCAGTACTTC.

The chain has TRBV5-6 and TRBJ2-7; 13 nucleotides align to TRBD2. CDR3 length: 15 amino acids. Germline loops: CDR1 SGHDT, CDR2 YYEEEE. V dropped 4 bases and J dropped 5; count of bases not matched to a gene: 6. The CDR3 here is CASSRGTSGNHEQYF. In DNA form, the CDR3 reads TGTGCCAGCAGCCGCGGGACTAGCGGGAACCACGAGCAGTACTTC.

The chain recombines TRBV27 with TRBJ2-7; 9 bases are shared with TRBD1. Germline lookup yields CDR1 MNHEY and CDR2 SMNVEV (reference sequence). The CDR3 has 14 residues. Trimming cost V 5 bases and J 5 bases; bases outside gene matches: 7. CDR3 protein: CASSPWDRVNEQYF. The CDR3 bases are TGTGCCAGCAGTCCATGGGACAGGGTCAACGAGCAGTACTTC.

This clone appeared a single time. The chain is built from TRBV6-1 and TRBJ2-7; TRBD2 might be the D (6 bases). The V gene's germline CDR1 is MNHNS and CDR2 SASEGT. CDR3 size: 13 residues. V lost 6 bases to trimming and J lost 3 bases, with 12 bases between them. The CDR3 region is CASSPAGSYEQYF. The DNA of the CDR3 is TGTGCCAGCAGCCCAGCCGGGAGCTACGAGCAGTACTTC.

The table lists this clone with a count of one. This chain uses TRBV7-2 with TRBJ1-2; TRBD1 agrees at 9 bases. V lost 1 base to trimming and J lost 6 bases; unmatched junction nucleotides: 3. Germline lookup yields CDR1 SGHTA and CDR2 FQGNSA. This CDR3 region has 14 residues. CDR3 in amino acids: CASSLGGQGDGYTF. The CDR3, as DNA: TGTGCCAGCAGCTTAGGGGGACAGGGCGATGGCTACACCTTC.

J is TRBJ2-1 and V is TRBV10-3, with D perhaps TRBD2 (6 bases). Germline values: CDR1 ENHRY, CDR2 SYGVKD. The length of the CDR3 is 16 residues. V was shortened by 3 bases and J by 8 bases, with 20 bases between the two germline ends. CDR3 nucleotide sequence: TGTGCCATCAGTGATCCCACGAGGAGGGATAACCATGAGCAGTTCTTC. Translated, it gives CAISDPTRRDNHEQFF.

This chain joins TRBV5-1 and TRBJ1-2; D is possibly TRBD1 (6 bases). The CDR3 runs to 14 residues. Germline assignment: CDR1 SGHRS and CDR2 YFSETQ. Trimming pared 7 bases from V and 6 bases from J, leaving 19 bases between. For the CDR3, the DNA is TGCGCCAGCCGGGTCATGGCGGGGGCAGATGGCTACACCTTC. Its protein product is CASRVMAGADGYTF.

The CDR3 spells CASSYSPGQGTEAFF. CDR3 bases: TGTGCCAGCAGTTATTCACCGGGACAGGGAACTGAAGCTTTCTTT. V is TRBV6-6 and J is TRBJ1-1; 9 bases fit TRBD1. There are 15 residues in the CDR3. Germline CDR1 MNHNY, CDR2 SVGAGI (reference sequence). V gave up 3 bases and J gave up 5 bases; unmatched junction bases: 7.

This clone has a handful of counts. The rearrangement uses TRBV2 and TRBJ2-2; the D gene is possibly TRBD2 (5 bases). This CDR3 is built from 14 residues. Per germline, CDR1 SNHLY and CDR2 FYNNEI. Trimming removed 6 bases at V and 2 bases at J, with 10 bases between. The CDR3 here is CASRNEGNTGELFF. The CDR3 DNA sequence: TGTGCCAGCAGGAACGAGGGAAACACCGGGGAGCTGTTTTTT.

The chain recombines TRBV2 with TRBJ1-5; weak D call: TRBD1 (6 bases). Trimming stripped 2 bases from V and 2 bases from J, with 13 bases between. The CDR3 contains 16 residues. Germline CDR1 is SNHLY and CDR2 is FYNNEI. The CDR3 protein is CASSEIQGVGNQPQHF. CDR3 bases: TGTGCCAGCAGTGAAATACAGGGAGTGGGCAATCAGCCCCAGCATTTT.

The rearrangement uses TRBV7-6 and TRBJ1-4; tentatively, D is TRBD1 (5 bases). The CDR3 covers 19 residues. Trimming shortened V by 4 bases and J by 0 bases, and 21 bases separated the two germline ends. Per germline, CDR1 SGHVS and CDR2 FNYEAQ. This chain's CDR3 is CASSYVPGEVQATNEKLFF. The CDR3 region has the DNA TGTGCCAGCAGCTACGTCCCGGGGGAAGTTCAGGCAACTAATGAAAAACTGTTTTTT. Full variable domain (outside the CDR3, taken from reference TRBV7-6 and TRBJ1-4): GAGVSQSPRYKVTKRGQDVALRCDPISGHVSLYWYRQALGQGPEFLTYFNYEAQQDKSGLPNDRFSAERPEGSISTLTIQRTEQRDSAMYRCASSYVPGEVQATNEKLFFGSGTQLSVL.

The chain is built from TRBV5-5 and TRBJ2-1; TRBD2 might be the D (5 bases). The V gene's germline CDR1 is SGHKS and CDR2 YYEKEE (reference sequence). The CDR3 has 16 amino acids. V was cut by 4 bases and J by 11 bases, with 25 bases left in between. The CDR3 region has the DNA TGTGCCAGCAGCGGACTCGGGATAGCTCTCCTCGGGAAGCAGTTCTTC. Protein product: CASSGLGIALLGKQFF.

V is TRBV19 and J is TRBJ2-7; no reliable D call. Per the germline V gene, CDR1 is LNHDA and CDR2 is SQIVND (reference sequence). The CDR3 consists of 11 residues. Trimming pared 4 bases from V and 3 bases from J, leaving 4 bases between. CDR3 region: CASSTGYEQYF. The CDR3, as DNA: TGTGCCAGTAGTACCGGCTACGAGCAGTACTTC. Filled out from reference TRBV19 and TRBJ2-7, the complete variable domain reads DGGITQSPKYLFRKEGQNVTLSCEQNLNHDAMYWYRQDPGQGLRLIYYSQIVNDFQKGDIAEGYSVSREKKESFPLTVTSAQKNPTAFYLCASSTGYEQYFGPGTRLTVT.

The genes are TRBV19 and TRBJ2-5, with D unresolved. V was clipped by 3 bases and J by 2 bases, with 10 bases between them. The germline V gene encodes CDR1 LNHDA and CDR2 SQIVND (reference sequence). The length of the CDR3 is 14 residues. The CDR3 is CASSIDLEQETQYF. Written as DNA, the CDR3 is TGTGCCAGTAGTATTGATCTAGAACAAGAGACCCAGTACTTC.

The chain joins TRBV10-2 to TRBJ1-5, with D possibly TRBD1 on 6 matching bases. This CDR3 contains 14 residues. The germline V and J ends were trimmed by 5 bases and 3 bases, with 11 bases remaining between them. Looked up from germline, CDR1 is WSHSY and CDR2 is SAAADI. In DNA, the CDR3 is TGCGCCAGCAGTCCAAGGGACACCAATCAGCCCCAGCATTTT. Translating it yields CASSPRDTNQPQHF.

This clone was detected only once. The V call is TRBV19, the J call TRBJ1-2, with D hard to call. The CDR3 totals 12 residues. Trimming stripped 3 bases from V and 11 bases from J, with 13 bases between. Germline assignment: CDR1 LNHDA and CDR2 SQIVND (reference sequence). The CDR3 nucleotides are TGTGCCAGTAGTATCTTTGGTCGAGGTTACACCTTC. This codes for CASSIFGRGYTF.